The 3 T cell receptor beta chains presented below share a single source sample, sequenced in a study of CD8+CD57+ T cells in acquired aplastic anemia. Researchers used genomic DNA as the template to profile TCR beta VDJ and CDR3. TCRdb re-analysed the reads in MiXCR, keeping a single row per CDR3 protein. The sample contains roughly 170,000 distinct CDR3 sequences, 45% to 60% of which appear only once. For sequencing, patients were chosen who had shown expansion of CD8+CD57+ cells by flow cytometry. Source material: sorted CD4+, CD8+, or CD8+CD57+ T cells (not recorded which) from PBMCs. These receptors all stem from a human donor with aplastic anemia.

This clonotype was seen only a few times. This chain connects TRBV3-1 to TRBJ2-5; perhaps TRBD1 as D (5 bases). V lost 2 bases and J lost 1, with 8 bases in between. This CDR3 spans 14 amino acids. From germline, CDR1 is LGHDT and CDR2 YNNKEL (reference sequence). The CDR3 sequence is CASSQSRVQETQYF. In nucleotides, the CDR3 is TGTGCCAGCAGCCAAAGCAGGGTCCAAGAGACCCAGTACTTC.

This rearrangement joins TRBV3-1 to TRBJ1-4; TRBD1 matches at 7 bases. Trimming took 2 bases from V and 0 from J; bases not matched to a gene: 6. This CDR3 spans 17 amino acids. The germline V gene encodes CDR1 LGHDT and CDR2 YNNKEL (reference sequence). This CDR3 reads CASSQPFGQATNEKLFF. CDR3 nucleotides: TGTGCCAGCAGCCAACCCTTTGGACAGGCAACTAATGAAAAACTGTTTTTT.

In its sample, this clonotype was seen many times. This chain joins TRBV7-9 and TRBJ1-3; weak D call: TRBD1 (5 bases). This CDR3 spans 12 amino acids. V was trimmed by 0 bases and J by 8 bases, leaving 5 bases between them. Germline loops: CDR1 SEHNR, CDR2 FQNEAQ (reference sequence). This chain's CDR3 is CASSLAGDTIYF. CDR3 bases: TGTGCCAGCAGCTTAGCGGGGGACACCATATATTTT.